A selection of T cell receptor beta chains follows, all from one sample in a study of T cell repertoires in cytomegalovirus infection. In TCRdb, the reads were re-called with MiXCR into one record per CDR3 protein. The sample consists of approximately 250,000 distinct CDR3 sequences, 6.5% of them appearing once. The sample taken for sequencing was PBMCs. Receptor source: a human donor in good health (CMV status not recorded). Some clones in this sample may be carry-over from other donors' samples. Both conserved end residues are part of each CDR3. D genes are given only for firm matches. Not every row has a clone size; where given, it reads once, few, many or a size class.

clone size	V gene	D gene	J gene	CDR3 length	CDR3 protein	CDR3 DNA
many	TRBV28	TRBD1	TRBJ2-1	16	CASSPLGTGVYNEQFF	TGTGCCAGCAGTCCCCTCGGGACAGGGGTTTACAATGAGCAGTTCTTC
few	TRBV12-3/TRBV12-4	-	TRBJ1-5	16	CASSLALIQQGEPQHF	TGTGCCAGCAGTTTAGCGCTGATCCAACAGGGTGAGCCCCAGCATTTT
many	TRBV7-2	-	TRBJ1-2	14	CASSSNIRGGGYTF	TGTGCCAGCAGCTCTAACATCCGGGGTGGGGGCTACACCTTC
few	TRBV9	-	TRBJ2-7	15	CASSVAAVVGGEQYF	TGTGCCAGCAGCGTAGCCGCCGTAGTGGGCGGCGAGCAGTACTTC
many	TRBV7-2	-	TRBJ1-4	15	CASSRSRDINEKLFF	TGTGCCAGCAGCCGAAGCCGGGACATAAATGAAAAACTGTTTTTT
many	TRBV6-2/TRBV6-3	-	TRBJ1-1	13	CASSYWESTEAFF	TGTGCCAGCAGTTATTGGGAGAGCACTGAAGCTTTCTTT
few	TRBV27	TRBD1	TRBJ2-2	14	CASASGQGVGELFF	TGTGCCAGCGCCTCCGGACAGGGCGTCGGGGAGCTGTTTTTT
few	TRBV20-1	-	TRBJ1-2	14	CSASRGGANYGYTF	TGCAGTGCTAGCAGAGGGGGAGCTAACTATGGCTACACCTTC
many	TRBV23-1	TRBD1	TRBJ1-2	14	CASSQPGQVFGYTF	TGCGCCAGCAGTCAACCGGGACAGGTCTTCGGCTACACCTTC
few	TRBV12-3/TRBV12-4	TRBD2	TRBJ2-7	14	CASTHSGGFYEQYF	TGTGCCAGCACTCATAGCGGGGGCTTCTACGAGCAGTACTTC
many	TRBV7-2	-	TRBJ1-5	13	CASSLDVAIPQHF	TGTGCCAGCAGCTTAGATGTGGCTATTCCCCAGCATTTT
-	TRBV6-6	TRBD1	TRBJ2-5	13	CASRQGSRETQYF	TGTGCCAGTAGACAGGGCTCGAGGGAGACCCAGTACTTC
many	TRBV6-2/TRBV6-3	-	TRBJ2-7	14	CASSLDGFTYEQYF	TGTGCCAGCAGCCTGGACGGATTTACCTACGAGCAGTACTTC
many	TRBV24-1	-	TRBJ1-2	13	CATSGTGDYGYTF	TGTGCCACCAGTGGTACAGGAGACTATGGCTACACCTTC
many	TRBV7-2	-	TRBJ2-1	16	CASSSSTGNHYNEQFF	TGTGCCAGCAGCTCCTCCACAGGGAATCACTACAATGAGCAGTTCTTC
many	TRBV19	-	TRBJ1-1	13	CASSIRPGREAFF	TGTGCCAGTAGTATTCGGCCGGGGCGTGAAGCTTTCTTT
many	TRBV20-1	-	TRBJ1-4	14	CSAWGGRTNEKLFF	TGCAGTGCTTGGGGGGGCAGGACTAATGAAAAACTGTTTTTT
many	TRBV18	-	TRBJ1-4	15	CASSPDPGRGEKLFF	TGTGCCAGCTCACCAGATCCGGGAAGAGGTGAAAAACTGTTTTTT
many	TRBV15	-	TRBJ1-2	17	CATSRDRGASRNYGYTF	TGTGCCACCAGCAGAGATCGGGGCGCCTCGAGGAACTATGGCTACACCTTC
many	TRBV28	-	TRBJ1-1	14	CASSDSGMNTEAFF	TGTGCCAGCAGTGACAGCGGAATGAACACTGAAGCTTTCTTT
-	TRBV23-1	TRBD1	TRBJ1-2	18	CASSQSRGQGGFPYGYTF	TGCGCCAGCAGTCAATCGAGAGGACAGGGAGGGTTTCCGTATGGCTACACCTTC
many	TRBV5-1	TRBD2	TRBJ2-7	14	CASSLDDSGEAQYF	TGCGCCAGCAGCTTGGATGATAGCGGGGAAGCGCAGTACTTC
many	TRBV4-3	-	TRBJ2-2	14	CASSQVLRAGELFF	TGCGCCAGCAGCCAAGTCCTGAGAGCCGGGGAGCTGTTTTTT
-	TRBV12-3/TRBV12-4	TRBD2	TRBJ2-3	16	CASNAGVAGLADTQYF	TGTGCCAGCAACGCAGGGGTAGCGGGGCTCGCAGATACGCAGTATTTT
many	TRBV20-1	-	TRBJ2-3	15	CSAPHRGSSTDTQYF	TGCAGTGCCCCCCACCGGGGATCTAGCACAGATACGCAGTATTTT
many	TRBV20-1	-	TRBJ1-5	13	CSAWQGSGQPQHF	TGCAGTGCTTGGCAGGGGTCGGGTCAGCCCCAGCATTTT
many	TRBV7-2	-	TRBJ2-7	15	CASSLRPGVKGEQYF	TGTGCCAGCAGCCTAAGACCGGGAGTTAAGGGCGAGCAGTACTTC
many	TRBV12-3/TRBV12-4	-	TRBJ1-3	14	CASTHTDSGNTIYF	TGTGCCAGCACCCACACAGATTCTGGAAACACCATATATTTT
-	TRBV29-1	-	TRBJ2-5	12	CSFAQGRETQYF	TGCTCCTTCGCGCAGGGGCGAGAGACCCAGTACTTC
-	TRBV6-2/TRBV6-3	TRBD1	TRBJ1-5	16	CASSFFDRGGGQPQHF	TGTGCCAGCAGTTTCTTCGACAGGGGAGGCGGTCAGCCCCAGCATTTT
once	TRBV6-2/TRBV6-3	-	TRBJ2-2	13	CVSSLVNTGELFF	TGTGTCAGCAGTTTAGTGAACACCGGGGAGCTGTTTTTT
many	TRBV28	TRBD1	TRBJ1-3	15	CASSSTGAPGNTIYF	TGTGCCAGCAGTTCTACAGGGGCGCCTGGAAACACCATATATTTT
many	TRBV7-2	TRBD1	TRBJ1-1	15	CASSLDGRSDRGAFF	TGTGCCAGCAGCTTAGATGGACGAAGTGACAGGGGCGCTTTCTTT
many	TRBV7-9	-	TRBJ2-3	15	CASSTDGVITDTQYF	TGTGCCAGCAGCACAGACGGGGTTATCACAGATACGCAGTATTTT